This TCR beta chain is from a study of human T cells and chemical hapten exposure. Trimming at V came to 10 bases and at J to 4 bases, leaving 9 bases not matched to a gene. This CDR3 is 14 amino acids long. CDR1 and CDR2 (germline): MDHEN, SYDVKM. This clonotype was seen a handful of times. Antigen unknown. The time point was: patch test 2, 6 weeks after DPC sensitization. Stated treatment: therapeutic diphenylcyclopropenone sensitization with weekly scalp DPC. Overall study findings and caveats: Patch test score tracked positively with PT1 expanded TCR counts.

Separate cDNA molecules received unique molecular identifiers, which the library attached to them. The authors' processing: Between about 20,000 and 750,000 TCRs appeared in each sample, and the median stood at approximately 100,000. TCRdb recomputed calls from the RACE reads with MiXCR, one row per CDR3 protein. TCRdb assigned the V and J calls; the authors' analysis was not used. The sample includes about 350,000 distinct CDR3 sequences, roughly 6.3% of them seen just once. This sequence originates from a young woman with alopecia areata. Some clones in this sample may be carry-over from other donors' samples. The rearrangement uses TRBV28 and TRBJ1-4; 7 bases are shared with TRBD1. The sequences come from whole blood, collected in connection with sensitization to the hapten diphenylcyclopropenone (DPC). In DNA form, the CDR3 reads TGTGCCATCGGGACAGCTGGGATTAATGAAAAACTGTTTTTT. Amino acid sequence: CAIGTAGINEKLFF.